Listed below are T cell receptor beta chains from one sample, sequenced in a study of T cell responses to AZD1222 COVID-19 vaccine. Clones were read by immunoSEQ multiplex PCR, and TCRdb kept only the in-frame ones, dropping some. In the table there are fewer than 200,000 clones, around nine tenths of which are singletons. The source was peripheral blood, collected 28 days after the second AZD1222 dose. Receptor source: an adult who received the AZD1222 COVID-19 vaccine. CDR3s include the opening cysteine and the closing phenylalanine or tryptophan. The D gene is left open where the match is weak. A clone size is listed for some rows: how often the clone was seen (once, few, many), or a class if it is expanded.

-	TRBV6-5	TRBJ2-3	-	CASSSTTGDTQYF	TGTGCCAGCAGTTCCACAACGGGGGATACGCAGTATTTT
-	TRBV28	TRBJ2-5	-	CASSSGYQETQYF	TGTGCCAGCAGTTCAGGTTACCAAGAGACCCAGTACTTC
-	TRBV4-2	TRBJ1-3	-	CASSQLMGISGNTIYF	TGTGCCAGCAGCCAATTAATGGGCATTTCTGGAAACACCATATATTTT
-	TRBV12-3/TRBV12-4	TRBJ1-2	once	CASTSFYGYTF	TGTGCCAGCACCTCATTCTATGGCTACACCTTC
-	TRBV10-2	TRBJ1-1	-	CASRRDTEAFF	TGCGCCAGCAGACGGGACACTGAAGCTTTCTTT
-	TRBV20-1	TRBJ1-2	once	CSASTANYGYTF	TGCAGTGCTAGTACCGCTAACTATGGCTACACCTTC
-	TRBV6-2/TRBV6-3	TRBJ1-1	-	CASSYGQGTEAFF	TGTGCCAGCAGTTACGGTCAGGGAACTGAAGCTTTCTTT
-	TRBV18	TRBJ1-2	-	CASSPQGAYGGYTF	TGTGCCAGCTCACCCCAGGGCGCCTACGGTGGCTACACCTTC
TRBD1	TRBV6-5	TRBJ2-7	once	CASSPQDREAHEQYF	TGTGCCAGCAGTCCCCAGGACAGGGAGGCCCACGAGCAGTACTTC
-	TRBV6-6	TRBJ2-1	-	CASKGVGANEQFF	TGTGCCAGCAAGGGGGTCGGGGCAAATGAGCAGTTCTTC
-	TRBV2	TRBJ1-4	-	CASSVSSGGKLFF	TGTGCCAGCAGCGTTTCCTCGGGTGGAAAACTGTTTTTT
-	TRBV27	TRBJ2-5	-	CASSLVGGAGQETQYF	TGTGCCAGCAGTTTAGTGGGGGGCGCAGGCCAAGAGACCCAGTACTTC
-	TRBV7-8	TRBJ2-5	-	CASSPRHSLQETQYF	TGTGCCAGCAGCCCCCGGCACAGCCTCCAAGAGACCCAGTACTTC
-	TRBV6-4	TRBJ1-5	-	CASSREWGQPQHF	TGTGCCAGCAGCCGGGAGTGGGGGCAGCCCCAGCATTTT
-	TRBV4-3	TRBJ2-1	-	CASSQDLVVVEQFF	TGCGCCAGCAGCCAAGATCTAGTCGTGGTTGAGCAGTTCTTC
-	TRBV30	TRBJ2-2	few	CAWTPSGGELFF	TGTGCCTGGACCCCCAGTGGCGGGGAGCTGTTTTTT
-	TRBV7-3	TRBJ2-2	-	CASSFGEAGELFF	TGTGCCAGCAGCTTTGGGGAGGCCGGGGAGCTGTTTTTT
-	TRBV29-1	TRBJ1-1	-	CSVVGEWGENTEAFF	TGCAGCGTTGTGGGGGAGTGGGGGGAGAACACTGAAGCTTTCTTT
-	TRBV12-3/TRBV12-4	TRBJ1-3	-	CASNGGNTIYF	TGTGCCAGCAACGGGGGAAACACCATATATTTT
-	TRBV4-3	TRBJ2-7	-	CASSRNEQGLYEQYF	TGCGCCAGCAGCCGAAACGAACAAGGTCTGTACGAGCAGTACTTC
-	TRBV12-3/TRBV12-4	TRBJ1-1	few	CASSFPGDTEAFF	TGTGCCAGCAGTTTCCCGGGAGACACTGAAGCTTTCTTT
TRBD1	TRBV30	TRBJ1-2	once	CAWTGQVDRGYTF	TGTGCCTGGACCGGACAGGTAGATCGTGGCTACACCTTC
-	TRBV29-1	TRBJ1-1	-	CSVVGARNTEAFF	TGCAGCGTTGTGGGGGCAAGAAACACTGAAGCTTTCTTT
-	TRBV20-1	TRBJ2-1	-	CSASIAGSQGGEQFF	TGCAGTGCTAGTATTGCAGGGTCCCAGGGGGGGGAGCAGTTCTTC
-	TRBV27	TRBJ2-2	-	CASSPQGGELFF	TGTGCCAGCAGCCCACAGGGCGGGGAGCTGTTTTTT
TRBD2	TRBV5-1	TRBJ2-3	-	CASSPGLAGGSGDTQYF	TGCGCCAGCAGCCCTGGACTAGCGGGGGGAAGTGGAGATACGCAGTATTTT
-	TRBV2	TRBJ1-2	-	CASSEGGRRGYGYTF	TGTGCCAGCAGTGAGGGTGGGCGGAGAGGGTATGGCTACACCTTC
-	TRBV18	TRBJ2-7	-	CASSDRWTNEQYF	TGTGCCAGCTCGGACCGGTGGACTAACGAGCAGTACTTC
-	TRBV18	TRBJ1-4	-	CASSFFNEKLFF	TGTGCCAGCTCATTCTTTAATGAAAAACTGTTTTTT
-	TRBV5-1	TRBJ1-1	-	CASSPDSSRGEAFF	TGCGCCAGCAGCCCGGACAGTTCCCGAGGGGAAGCTTTCTTT
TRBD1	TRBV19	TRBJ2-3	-	CASSIGTGGSTDTQYF	TGTGCCAGTAGTATAGGTACAGGGGGATCCACAGATACGCAGTATTTT
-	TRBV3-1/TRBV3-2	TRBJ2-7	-	CASSSIDQYF	TGTGCCAGCAGCTCAATTGACCAGTACTTC
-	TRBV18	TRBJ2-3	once	CASSPLGGFADTQYF	TGTGCCAGCTCACCCTTGGGCGGGTTTGCAGATACGCAGTATTTT
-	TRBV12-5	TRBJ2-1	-	CASGLRISSYNEQFF	TGTGCTAGTGGTTTGCGGATTAGCTCCTACAATGAGCAGTTCTTC
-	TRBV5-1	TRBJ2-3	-	CASSPTDRTDTQYF	TGCGCCAGCAGCCCAACCGACAGGACAGATACGCAGTATTTT
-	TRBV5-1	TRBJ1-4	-	CASSLDSYGATNEKLFF	TGCGCCAGCAGCCTCGACTCGTACGGGGCGACTAATGAAAAACTGTTTTTT
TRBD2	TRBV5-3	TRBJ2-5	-	CARSSPPGPRYPGGGRKTQYF	TGTGCCAGAAGCTCCCCCCCGGGTCCCCGTTATCCGGGAGGTGGTAGGAAGACCCAGTACTTC
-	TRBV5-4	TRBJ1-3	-	CASSLKGGLLGGGNTIYF	TGTGCCAGCAGCCTAAAAGGTGGGCTCCTTGGAGGTGGAAACACCATATATTTT
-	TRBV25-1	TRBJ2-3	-	CASNRGTDTQYF	TGTGCCAGCAACAGGGGCACAGATACGCAGTATTTT
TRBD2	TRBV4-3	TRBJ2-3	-	CASSQSLAGEGDTQYF	TGCGCCAGCAGCCAATCACTAGCGGGGGAAGGAGATACGCAGTATTTT
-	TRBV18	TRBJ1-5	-	CASSPRLGADQPQHF	TGTGCCAGCTCACCACGGTTGGGGGCAGATCAGCCCCAGCATTTT
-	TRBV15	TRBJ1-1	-	CATSRGDSVLTEAFF	TGTGCCACCAGCAGAGGAGATTCGGTATTAACTGAAGCTTTCTTT
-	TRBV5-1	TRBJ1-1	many	CASSLGGLNTEAFF	TGCGCCAGCAGCTTAGGGGGTCTTAACACTGAAGCTTTCTTT
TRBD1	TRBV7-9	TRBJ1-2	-	CASSPQGGLNYGYTF	TGTGCCAGCAGCCCCCAGGGGGGGCTTAACTATGGCTACACCTTC
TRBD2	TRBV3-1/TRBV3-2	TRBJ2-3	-	CASSQDPGLVTPDTQYF	TGTGCCAGCAGCCAAGATCCCGGACTAGTGACACCAGATACGCAGTATTTT
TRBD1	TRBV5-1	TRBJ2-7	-	CASALQGEDEQYF	TGCGCCAGCGCACTACAGGGGGAGGACGAGCAGTACTTC
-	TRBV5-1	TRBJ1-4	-	CASSPLGTATNEKLFF	TGCGCCAGCAGCCCACTAGGGACCGCAACTAATGAAAAACTGTTTTTT
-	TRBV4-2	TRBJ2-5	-	CASSQTGGGRETQYF	TGTGCCAGCAGCCAAACGGGCGGGGGCCGGGAGACCCAGTACTTC
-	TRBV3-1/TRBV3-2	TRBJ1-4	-	CASSQIGSNEKLFF	TGTGCCAGCAGCCAAATTGGGTCTAATGAAAAACTGTTTTTT
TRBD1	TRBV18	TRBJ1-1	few	CASSPQGAYIRGTEAFF	TGTGCCAGCTCACCACAGGGGGCCTATATCCGAGGCACTGAAGCTTTCTTT
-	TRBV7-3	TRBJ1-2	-	CASSSTGGGYTF	TGTGCCAGCAGCTCCACAGGAGGAGGCTACACCTTC
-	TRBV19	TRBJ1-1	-	CASFPLGRRFSRTEAFF	TGTGCCAGTTTTCCCCTAGGCAGGAGGTTTTCTAGGACTGAAGCTTTCTTT
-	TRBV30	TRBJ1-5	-	CAWSRDSNQPQHF	TGTGCCTGGAGTCGGGATAGCAATCAGCCCCAGCATTTT
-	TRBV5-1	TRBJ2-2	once	CASSFDTGELFF	TGCGCCAGCAGCTTCGACACCGGGGAGCTGTTTTTT
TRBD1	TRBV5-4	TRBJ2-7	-	CASSLGGTGGSEQYF	TGTGCCAGCAGCTTGGGAGGGACAGGGGGCTCCGAGCAGTACTTC
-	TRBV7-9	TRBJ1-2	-	CASSPLKDSFGYTF	TGTGCCAGCAGCCCGCTTAAGGACAGTTTTGGCTACACCTTC
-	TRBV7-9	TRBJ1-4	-	CARGELSNEKLFF	TGTGCCAGGGGGGAGTTATCTAATGAAAAACTGTTTTTT
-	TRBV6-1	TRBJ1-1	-	CASSELRAAGVETEAFF	TGTGCCAGCAGTGAATTAAGAGCAGCAGGGGTGGAGACTGAAGCTTTCTTT
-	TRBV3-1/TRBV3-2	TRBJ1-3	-	CASSQENWRISGNTIYF	TGTGCCAGCAGCCAAGAGAATTGGCGGATCTCTGGAAACACCATATATTTT